The entry below gives a single T cell receptor beta chain sequence along with its context. It was cDNA, reverse transcribed from extracted RNA, that served as the sequencing template. The repertoire was sequenced with immunoSEQ multiplex PCR; TCRdb's copy has only in-frame clones and lacks some. This table has approximately 180,000 clones, 60% appearing once. Treatment described: oral pan-JAK inhibitor, 5-10 mg twice daily. This CDR3 spans 11 amino acids. V was clipped by 3 bases and J by 8 bases, with 9 bases between them. Germline CDR1 and CDR2: GTSNPN and SVGIG (reference sequence). This entry belongs to a study of CD8+ T cells in alopecia areata.

The source was CD4+ T cells sorted from blood, collected at week 24, from a patient treated with tofacitinib. The V gene is TRBV30, the J gene TRBJ2-3; D call uncertain. The receptor was isolated from a human donor with alopecia areata. CDR3 sequence (DNA): TGTGCCTGGAGCACCCCGGGTACGCAGTATTTT. Protein product: CAWSTPGTQYF.